A selection of T cell receptor beta chains follows, all from one sample in a study of cytomegalovirus exposure and HLA in healthy donors. Data came from immunoSEQ multiplex PCR; TCRdb stores just in-frame clones and leaves some out. Of about 170,000 clones detected, over 80% appear once; the ten largest clones hold approximately 1.4%. Sequencing was carried out using PBMCs. Receptors originate from a girl under 18 in good health and CMV-seropositive. Each CDR3 is given with its conserved first and last residue.

j_gene: TRBJ2-6
v_gene: TRBV27
CDR3aa: CASSLLSGANVLTF

j_gene: TRBJ2-7
v_gene: TRBV27
CDR3aa: CASSLPPAGGPHEQYF

j_gene: TRBJ2-2
v_gene: TRBV5-1
CDR3aa: CASMRGRGTGELFF

j_gene: TRBJ2-7
v_gene: TRBV5-5
CDR3aa: CASSWGDGLYEQYF

j_gene: TRBJ1-5
v_gene: TRBV29-1
CDR3aa: CSVGEGINQPQHF

j_gene: TRBJ2-7
v_gene: TRBV11-2
CDR3aa: CASSSSLGGSDGEQYF

j_gene: TRBJ2-1
v_gene: TRBV19
CDR3aa: CASSSAGVGYNEQFF

j_gene: TRBJ1-1
v_gene: TRBV10-2
CDR3aa: CASTRTGPNTEAFF

j_gene: TRBJ2-1
v_gene: TRBV9
CDR3aa: CASSEGLAGYNEQFF

j_gene: TRBJ1-1
v_gene: TRBV19
CDR3aa: CASSPQRQGPNTEAFF

j_gene: TRBJ1-5
v_gene: TRBV7-2
CDR3aa: CASSLVGQGGPQHF

j_gene: TRBJ2-1
v_gene: TRBV27
CDR3aa: CASTQPRGLAGDLRSYNEQFF

j_gene: TRBJ2-7
v_gene: TRBV10-3
CDR3aa: CAISDFYSYEQYF

j_gene: TRBJ2-6
v_gene: TRBV6-5
CDR3aa: CASRPQGSGANVLTF

j_gene: TRBJ1-1
v_gene: TRBV15
CDR3aa: CATSRVSEALWRQNTEAFF

j_gene: TRBJ2-1
v_gene: TRBV15
CDR3aa: CATSREWDSYNEQFF

j_gene: TRBJ2-5
v_gene: TRBV19
CDR3aa: CASSMPPTSGRAWETQYF

j_gene: TRBJ1-3
v_gene: TRBV28
CDR3aa: CASSLSRVEGNTIYF

j_gene: TRBJ2-1
v_gene: TRBV5-1
CDR3aa: CASSLDRTRGYNEQFF

j_gene: TRBJ2-3
v_gene: TRBV30
CDR3aa: CAWSVRGGQWYSDTQYF

j_gene: TRBJ2-3
v_gene: TRBV7-3
CDR3aa: CASSLMFGDTQYF